Listed below are T cell receptor beta chains from one sample, sequenced in a study of T cells expressing NK-cell markers. TCRdb reprocessed the 5' RACE reads and reports one entry per CDR3 protein, with no DNA. The table lists about 430,000 distinct CDR3 sequences. The specimen was blood T cells: a sorted CD56 or NKG2C T cell subset, CD4+ or CD8+ T cells, or bulk PBMC T cells (not recorded which). These receptors all come from a woman aged 50 to 60 in good health. CDR3s include the opening cysteine and the closing phenylalanine or tryptophan.

>TRBV27|TRBJ1-5
CASSPGFVDQPQHF
>TRBV10-2|TRBJ2-1
CASSEAGQLYNEQFF
>TRBV2|TRBJ2-2
CASSGSGRAGGELFF
>TRBV11-2|TRBJ1-6
CASSVDRVNSPLHF
>TRBV20-1|TRBJ2-2
CSARPLQGQGGGELFF
>TRBV6-5|TRBJ1-3
CASLGGVSGNTIYF
>TRBV29-1|TRBJ1-1
CSVGPPVGMNTEAFF
>TRBV5-1|TRBJ2-3
CASNEGQNTDTQYF
>TRBV2|TRBJ2-1
CASSEGQGVGNEQFF
>TRBV2|TRBJ2-1
CASRYRGKIRYNEQFF
>TRBV7-9|TRBJ2-2
CASSWGPNTGELFF
>TRBV10-3|TRBJ2-2
CAISEGDRITNTGELFF
>TRBV4-2|TRBJ2-1
CASSQATGSSYNEQFF
>TRBV20-1|TRBJ2-5
CSASDRWETQYF
>TRBV20-1|TRBJ2-3
CSANLAGASADTQYF
>TRBV10-3|TRBJ2-1
CAISESVSGRGSYNEQFF
>TRBV24-1|TRBJ2-6
CATSEVPGPRGANVLTF
>TRBV10-2|TRBJ2-2
CASSPPERVPGGELFF
>TRBV11-1|TRBJ2-1
CASSVPRGTSGHSSYNEQFF
>TRBV5-1|TRBJ2-1
CASSTTLAGGWDEQFF
>TRBV5-1|TRBJ2-7
CASSLGGVNYEQYF
>TRBV11-2|TRBJ1-6
CASSVARGGSPLHF
>TRBV9|TRBJ2-7
CASSVGQGLRNEQYF
>TRBV5-1|TRBJ2-3
CASSFGRLAPGVPDTQYF
>TRBV6-5|TRBJ1-1
CASSYGVRVNTEAFF
>TRBV20-1|TRBJ1-2
CSLAGTTTFGYTF
>TRBV12-3/TRBV12-4|TRBJ2-1
CASSPYVLAGSASYNEQFF
>TRBV4-1|TRBJ2-5
CASSLRTSRETQYF
>TRBV29-1|TRBJ2-1
CSAGLPINEQFF
>TRBV4-1|TRBJ2-6
CASSQGTLRGSGANVLTF
>TRBV7-2|TRBJ2-3
CASSLGASGRWSTQYF
>TRBV30|TRBJ2-3
CAWSVRGVTDTQYF
>TRBV11-3|TRBJ2-3
CASRGDRGGDTQYF
>TRBV24-1|TRBJ2-3
CATSGGGLFLRDTQYF
>TRBV20-1|TRBJ2-3
CSATPQRDRDTQYF
>TRBV4-1|TRBJ2-6
CASSPQGLPSSGANVLTF
>TRBV20-1|TRBJ2-3
CSARAPSSADTQYF
>TRBV5-1|TRBJ2-1
CASSFGTGGFDEQFF
>TRBV12-3/TRBV12-4|TRBJ2-7
CASSLAPGQGVLLNYEQYF
>TRBV5-1|TRBJ2-1
CASSLTSGGQYNEQFF
>TRBV12-5|TRBJ2-3
CASGLNAWAASITDTQYF
>TRBV5-1|TRBJ2-1
CASSLAFSGQGRNEQFF
>TRBV5-8|TRBJ2-2
CASSLTENTGELFF
>TRBV5-1|TRBJ2-2
CASSSDVALPGELFF
>TRBV7-2|TRBJ2-1
CASSQFISEQFF
>TRBV12-3/TRBV12-4|TRBJ2-7
CASRGTQGNYEQYF
>TRBV5-1|TRBJ2-1
CASSPPRPVHNEQFF
>TRBV9|TRBJ2-1
CASSLGTGSYNEQFF
>TRBV7-3|TRBJ2-1
CASSPGGRGYNEQFF